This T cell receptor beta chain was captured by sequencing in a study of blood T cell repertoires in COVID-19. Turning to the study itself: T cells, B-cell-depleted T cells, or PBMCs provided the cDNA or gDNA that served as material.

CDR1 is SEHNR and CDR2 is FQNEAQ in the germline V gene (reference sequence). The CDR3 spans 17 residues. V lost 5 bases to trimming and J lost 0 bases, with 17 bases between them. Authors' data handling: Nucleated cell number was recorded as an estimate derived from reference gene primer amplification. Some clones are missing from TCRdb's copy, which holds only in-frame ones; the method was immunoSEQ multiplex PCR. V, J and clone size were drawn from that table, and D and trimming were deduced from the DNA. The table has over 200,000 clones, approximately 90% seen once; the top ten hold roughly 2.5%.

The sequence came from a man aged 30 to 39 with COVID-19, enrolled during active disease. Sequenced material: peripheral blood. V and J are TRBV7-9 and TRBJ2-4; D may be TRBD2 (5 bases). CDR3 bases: TGTGCCAGCAGCCGCCCTACAGCGGACCTAGCCAAAAACATTCAGTACTTC. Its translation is CASSRPTADLAKNIQYF.